The 30 T cell receptor beta chains reported below all come from one sample, sequenced in a study of blood T cells in healthy people across ages (dated by TCRdb to between 2015 and 2017). The method behind the library was 5' RACE. Sequencing was performed on an Illumina HiSeq 2500. A second PCR of about 7 to 12 cycles was run with a J-beta primer mix and a sample-barcoded 5' primer. TCRdb trimmed public reads at Q25 via fastp, called clones via MiXCR and kept in-frame beta chains. Rows are combined by CDR3 protein, so each entry shows the most common genes and DNA. The sample includes some 790,000 distinct CDR3 sequences, with less than 35% observed a single time. Jointly, the top ten make up 17% of the sample. Source material: blood. The receptors here all came from a woman aged 80 or over in good health.

In this sample, this clonotype turned up many times. CDR3 amino acids: CASSFMTGRSTDTQYF. CDR3 DNA sequence: TGTGCCAGCAGTTTCATGACGGGTAGGAGCACAGATACGCAGTATTTT. V gene TRBV6-6 combines with J gene TRBJ2-3; no clear D. The V end lost 4 bases, the J end lost 0 bases, and 14 bases lay between the germline ends. This CDR3 region has 16 residues. Germline V gene data show CDR1 as MNHNY and CDR2 as SVGAGI (reference sequence).

Only a few counts were recorded for this clonotype. The J gene is TRBJ2-3, the V gene TRBV9; D gene uncertain. The CDR3 spans 13 residues. CDR1 and CDR2 (germline): SGDLS, YYNGEE. V was pared by 4 bases and J by 6 bases, with 12 bases between. The CDR3: CASSPNPPDTQYF. The CDR3 DNA follows: TGTGCCAGCAGCCCGAACCCCCCGGATACGCAGTATTTT.

This clonotype was detected ten times or more. The chain uses TRBV12-3 or TRBV12-4 and TRBJ2-5; D may be TRBD1 (6 bases). Trimming left V 6 bases short and J 1 base short, with 12 bases between. CDR3 length: 14 amino acids. CDR3 sequence reads: CASSRTGSQETQYF. The CDR3 region has the DNA TGTGCCAGCAGCCGTACAGGGTCCCAAGAGACCCAGTACTTC.

This clonotype occurred a few times. The J gene is TRBJ2-1, the V gene TRBV20-1, with a possible D match to TRBD1 (6 bases). V gave up 4 bases and J gave up 6 bases, with 10 bases separating them. The germline V gene has CDR1 DFQATT and CDR2 SNEGSKA (reference sequence). This CDR3 contains 12 residues. The CDR3 loop reads CSAMGHGNEQFF. The CDR3 region has the DNA TGCAGTGCTATGGGACACGGCAATGAGCAGTTCTTC.

The CDR3 DNA reads as TGTGCCATCAGTGAGATGCAGGGGAAGGATGGCTACACCTTC. It specifies CAISEMQGKDGYTF. J is TRBJ1-2 and V is TRBV10-3, with D possibly being TRBD1 (6 bases). V lost 2 bases to trimming and J lost 6 bases, with 13 bases between them. This CDR3 is built from 14 residues. Germline V CDR1 and CDR2: ENHRY, SYGVKD.

There are many counts of this clonotype. V is TRBV4-3 and J is TRBJ2-1, with D unresolved. The germline CDR1 and CDR2 sequences are LGHNA and YSLEER. The CDR3 is made up of 15 amino acids. V was pared by 4 bases and J by 1 base, with 11 bases between. The DNA for the CDR3 is TGCGCCAGCAGCCCGTTCACTCAGTCCTACAATGAGCAGTTCTTC. As protein: CASSPFTQSYNEQFF.

There are many counts of this clonotype. The DNA for the CDR3 is TGTGCCAGCAGTTACGACGGCAATCAGCCCCAGCATTTT. Translation gives CASSYDGNQPQHF. V is TRBV6-2 or TRBV6-3 and J is TRBJ1-5, with D unresolved. The germline V and J ends were trimmed by 2 bases and 2 bases, with 4 bases remaining between them. The CDR3 runs to 13 residues. Germline V gene lookup returns CDR1 MNHEY and CDR2 SVGEGT.

This clonotype was recorded many times. This chain connects TRBV6-2 or TRBV6-3 to TRBJ2-1, with 7 bases identical to TRBD2. CDR1 and CDR2 from the germline V gene are MNHEY and SVGEGT. The CDR3 extends over 14 amino acids. V was clipped by 7 bases and J by 3 bases; unmatched bases: 6. CDR3 nucleotide sequence: TGTGCCAGCAAAAACCGGGACTACTACAATGAGCAGTTCTTC. Translating it yields CASKNRDYYNEQFF.

The rearrangement joins TRBV5-1 to TRBJ1-3; no definite D call. The germline V and J ends were trimmed by 0 bases and 2 bases, with 3 bases remaining between them. Germline CDR1 and CDR2: SGHRS and YFSETQ. The CDR3 has 13 amino acids. The CDR3 DNA reads TGCGCCAGCAGCTTGGAAACTGGAAACACCATATATTTT. This codes for CASSLETGNTIYF.

This clonotype was seen at least ten times. The chain carries TRBV12-3 or TRBV12-4 and TRBJ2-5; tentatively, D is TRBD1 or TRBD2 (6 bases each). The CDR3 runs to 17 residues. V was clipped by 5 bases and J by 5 bases, with 24 bases between them. This CDR3 is CASSHGTGTRGGETQYF. In DNA, the CDR3 is TGTGCCAGCAGTCATGGGACCGGGACACGAGGAGGGGAGACCCAGTACTTC.

This clonotype has more than one count but fewer than ten. A much larger clone lies one base from this, so it may be a read error. The chain combines TRBV7-9 with TRBJ2-5, with TRBD1 identical over 7 bases. V gave up 1 base and J gave up 11 bases; unmatched junction bases: 10. CDR1 is SEHNR and CDR2 is FQNEAQ in the germline V gene (reference sequence). The CDR3 sequence is 14 residues long. Here the CDR3 DNA reads TGTGCCAGCAGCTTAGGGACAGGAGAAAATGAGCAGTACTTC. Protein product: CASSLGTGENEQYF.

The rearrangement uses TRBV2 and TRBJ1-2, with D unclear. Germline values: CDR1 SNHLY, CDR2 FYNNEI. The V gene lost 8 bases and the J gene lost 7 bases, with 26 bases spanning the gap. CDR3 length equals 16 residues. The CDR3 DNA is TGTGCCAGCTCTCCCTCGCTCAGGTCACGATTGGGTGGCTACACCTTC. Its protein is CASSPSLRSRLGGYTF.

The table lists this clonotype with a few counts. A single base separates this from a much larger clone, so it may be a read error. V usage is TRBV4-3 and J usage is TRBJ1-2; 8 bases match TRBD1. Germline assignment: CDR1 LGHNA and CDR2 YSLEER. The CDR3 sequence is 16 residues long. V shed 0 bases and J 7 bases; nucleotides not matched to a gene: 10. The CDR3 here is CASSQDRAGGAGGYTF. In DNA, the CDR3 is TGCGCCAGCAGCCAAGATCGGGCAGGGGGCGCGGGTGGCTACACCTTC.

The table lists this clonotype with a few counts. One end of the junction is discordant with germline, which a read error may explain. The rearrangement links TRBV5-1 to TRBJ1-1, with D perhaps TRBD1 (6 bases). The CDR3 is 17 residues long. Germline values: CDR1 SGHRS, CDR2 YFSETQ. This chain's CDR3 is CTSSRGGLRGEGTEAFF. In DNA form, the CDR3 reads TGCACCAGCAGTCGAGGGGGACTTAGGGGAGAGGGGACTGAAGCTTTCTTT. Variable domain in full (rest from reference TRBV5-1 and TRBJ1-1): KAGVTQTPRYLIKTRGQQVTLSCSPISGHRSVSWYQQTPGQGLQFLFEYFSETQRNKGNFPGRFSGRQFSNSRSEMNVSTLELGDSALYLCTSSRGGLRGEGTEAFFGQGTRLTVV.

This clonotype was recorded many times. V is TRBV11-2 and J is TRBJ2-5; D is perhaps TRBD1 or TRBD2 (5 bases each). Germline assignment: CDR1 SGHAT and CDR2 FQNNGV. The V and J ends lost 6 bases and 2 bases respectively, with 16 bases between them. The length of the CDR3 is 15 residues. The DNA of the CDR3 is TGTGCCAGCAGTCCGAGGGGTCTGGAGCAAGAGACCCAGTACTTC. Residues: CASSPRGLEQETQYF.

Regarding this clonotype: A much larger clone differs from this one at a single base, so this may be a read error. This chain connects TRBV7-6 to TRBJ2-7, with 9 bases that match TRBD1. The germline V gene encodes CDR1 SGHVS and CDR2 FNYEAQ. CDR3 length equals 15 residues. The CDR3 sequence: CACSDRGGVSYEQYF. The CDR3 coding sequence is TGTGCCTGCAGCGACAGGGGGGGAGTTTCCTACGAGCAGTACTTC.

CDR3 in amino acids: CASRLGNSNQPQHF. The CDR3 region has the DNA TGTGCCAGCAGGTTAGGCAATAGCAATCAGCCCCAGCATTTT. V and J are TRBV6-5 and TRBJ1-5; no clear D. CDR3 length equals 14 residues. Germline CDR1 is MNHEY and CDR2 is SVGAGI. V lost 6 bases and J 0 bases, leaving 9 bases between the germline ends.

The rearrangement links TRBV20-1 to TRBJ1-6, with unresolved D. The CDR3 totals 13 residues. The germline gives CDR1 DFQATT, CDR2 SNEGSKA (reference sequence). V shed 7 bases and J shed 6 bases, with 13 bases lying between them. The CDR3 DNA sequence: TGCAGTGTTAGCACCGGAACTAATTCACCCCTCCACTTT. Translating it yields CSVSTGTNSPLHF.

This chain connects TRBV28 to TRBJ1-1; possible D gene TRBD1, 5 bases. The V and J ends lost 6 bases and 0 bases respectively, with 11 bases between them. Germline CDR1 reads MDHEN; CDR2 reads SYDVKM. The CDR3 consists of 14 residues. CDR3: CASRPIQVNTEAFF. The CDR3 DNA follows: TGTGCCAGCAGGCCCATACAGGTGAACACTGAAGCTTTCTTT. Filled out from reference TRBV28 and TRBJ1-1, the complete variable domain reads DVKVTQSSRYLVKRTGEKVFLECVQDMDHENMFWYRQDPGLGLRLIYFSYDVKMKEKGDIPEGYSVSREKKERFSLILESASTNQTSMYLCASRPIQVNTEAFFGQGTRLTVV.

The table lists this clonotype with a few counts. This rearrangement joins TRBV3-1 to TRBJ1-1; D not resolved. CDR1 and CDR2 (germline): LGHDT, YNNKEL (reference sequence). The CDR3 consists of 12 residues. V was shortened by 1 base and J by 5 bases, with 5 bases between the two germline ends. CDR3 DNA sequence: TGTGCCAGCAGCCAAGGAGAGACTGAAGCTTTCTTT. Translation gives CASSQGETEAFF.

Points on this clonotype: A much larger clonotype is one base distant, so this may be a read error. The rearrangement joins TRBV7-8 to TRBJ2-1; 9 nucleotides match TRBD2. Germline V gene sequence: CDR1 SGHVS, CDR2 FQNEAQ. Germline trimming cut 1 base from V and 13 bases from J; bases unmatched to any gene: 32. The CDR3 spans 22 residues. CDR3 sequence reads: CASSLDAEQTIVGGGEKETQFF. CDR3 bases: TGTGCCAGCAGCTTAGATGCCGAACAGACGATCGTTGGCGGGGGGGAAAAAGAGACCCAGTTCTTC.

The chain has TRBV30 and TRBJ2-5, with TRBD2 identical over 15 bases. The CDR3 sequence is 17 residues long. The V gene end was trimmed by 3 bases and the J gene end by 2 bases; junction bases not matched to a gene: 7. Per the germline V gene, CDR1 is GTSNPN and CDR2 is SVGIG (reference sequence). In DNA form, the CDR3 reads TGTGCCTGGAGCAAGGGACTAGCGGGGGGTCGACAAGAGACCCAGTACTTC. It translates to CAWSKGLAGGRQETQYF. The whole variable domain, remainder taken from reference TRBV30 and TRBJ2-5, is SQTIHQWPATLVQPVGSPLSLECTVEGTSNPNLYWYRQAAGRGLQLLFYSVGIGQISSEVPQNLSASRPQDRQFILSSKKLLLSDSGFYLCAWSKGLAGGRQETQYFGPGTRLLVL.

This clonotype has a count of ten or more. The chain joins TRBV5-1 to TRBJ1-2, with 7 bases identical to TRBD1. CDR1 is SGHRS and CDR2 is YFSETQ in the germline V gene. With V trimmed by 0 bases and J by 4 bases, 3 bases remained unmatched. The CDR3 totals 14 residues. Here the CDR3 DNA reads TGCGCCAGCAGCTTGGGGACAGGAACCTATGGCTACACCTTC. It encodes CASSLGTGTYGYTF.

The V call is TRBV6-2 or TRBV6-3, the J call TRBJ2-7, with TRBD1 matching over 9 bases. V shed 7 bases, J shed 5 bases, and the junction held 6 bases outside the gene matches. The length of the CDR3 is 13 residues. Germline values: CDR1 MNHEY, CDR2 SVGEGT. CDR3 DNA: TGTGCCAGCACTAGGGACAGGGTACACGAGCAGTACTTC. It translates to CASTRDRVHEQYF.

This clonotype was recorded at least ten times. The rearrangement joins TRBV20-1 to TRBJ2-4, with 8 bases fitting TRBD2. Germline CDR1 and CDR2: DFQATT and SNEGSKA (reference sequence). There are 17 residues in the CDR3. V trimming: 2 bases; J trimming: 3 bases; junction bases outside the gene matches: 12. CDR3 in DNA: TGCAGTGCTAGAAAGGCCGGCGGGGGGCGAGTCAAAAACATTCAGTACTTC. This sequence encodes CSARKAGGGRVKNIQYF.

In its sample, this clonotype was seen a few times. The CDR3 here is CASSPYMGDEGPKLEQYF. CDR3 DNA: TGTGCCAGCAGTCCATATATGGGGGACGAAGGCCCCAAGTTGGAGCAGTACTTC. V is TRBV28 and J is TRBJ2-7; D is perhaps TRBD1 or TRBD2 (5 bases each). Between the trimmed V and J ends, which lost 5 bases and 7 bases, there was a span of 30 bases. The germline V gene has CDR1 MDHEN and CDR2 SYDVKM. CDR3 length equals 18 residues.

This clonotype was counted at least ten times. A read error may explain this, as a much larger clone is one base away. The chain couples TRBV6-2 or TRBV6-3 to TRBJ2-1; the D is unclear. CDR1 is MNHEY, CDR2 SVGEGT, per germline. The CDR3 is made up of 12 amino acids. Trimming shortened V by 5 bases and J by 5 bases, and 7 bases separated the two germline ends. CDR3: CASSPGHNEQFF. Written as DNA, the CDR3 is TGTGCCAGCAGTCCCGGACACAATGAGCAGTTCTTC.

This clonotype was seen a few times. This chain uses TRBV12-3 or TRBV12-4 with TRBJ1-3, with D hard to call. CDR3 length equals 12 residues. V lost 3 bases, J lost 5 bases, and 5 bases lay in between. Here the CDR3 DNA reads TGTGCCAGCAGTTTGGTCAGAAACACCATATATTTT. Its protein is CASSLVRNTIYF.

The genes are TRBV6-2 or TRBV6-3 and TRBJ1-1, with no clear D. V lost 6 bases and J 1 base, leaving 15 bases between the germline ends. The CDR3 loop spans 15 amino acids. The germline gives CDR1 MNHEY, CDR2 SVGEGT. The CDR3: CASRLALYWNTEAFF. The CDR3, as DNA: TGTGCCAGCAGATTAGCCCTTTACTGGAACACTGAAGCTTTCTTT.

Points on this clonotype: One end of the junction varies from germline; a read error may be responsible. The V call is TRBV6-5, the J call TRBJ2-2; maybe TRBD2 (6 bases). This CDR3 comprises 13 residues. The germline V gene has CDR1 MNHEY and CDR2 SVGAGI. In DNA form, the CDR3 reads TGTGCCGGCAGTTACGGGCGGGACGGGGAGCTGTTTTTT. The encoded protein is CAGSYGRDGELFF.